This note documents a single T cell receptor beta chain sequence. Its antigen target is currently unknown. No much larger clonotype is one base removed from it; base qualities were not supplied. Reading the germline V gene gives CDR1 MNHEY and CDR2 SVGAGI. The CDR3 runs 13 amino acids, cysteine and phenylalanine included. Only the CDR3 region is kept as DNA, spanning 39 bases read in frame from base 1. V gives up 6 bases and J gives up 8 bases, and the segment between their germline ends measures 14 bases. Each collaborating institution followed its own protocols to collect whole blood in K2EDTA tubes. For TCRbeta analysis, collaborators shipped samples in one of three forms: frozen whole blood, isolated PBMCs, or DNA extracted from either of those sample types. TCRbeta CDR3 regions were amplified from genomic DNA by means of the immunoSEQ Assay, a bias-controlled multiplex PCR. Concerning the study's data processing: The number of nucleated cells in each sample was estimated by amplification of reference gene primers within the assay. Sequence reads were collapsed and filtered to measure the absolute abundance of every unique TCRbeta CDR3 rearrangement. For each sample, productive Simpson clonality was calculated as the square root of Simpson's diversity index across productive rearrangements. TCRdb mirrors the immuneACCESS table, restricted to in-frame sequences. Some clones are absent from its copies; in checked studies, under half trace to an unresolved V gene, and the reason for the others is unknown. V, J and clone size are those of that table, while D and trimming were read from the DNA. Recorded for this sample are approximately 170,000 clones; just over 85% of them occurred a single time. The ten largest clones represent 7.5% to 10% of the sample.

The sample originates from a study of blood T cell repertoires in COVID-19 (dated by TCRdb to about 2020). Turning to the overall study: Samples covering the acute and convalescent phases of COVID-19 were provided by collaborators in the United States, Italy and Spain. The prospective study material was composed of cDNA or gDNA derived from T cells, B-cell-depleted T cells, or PBMCs. The dataset comprised deeply sampled blood TCRbeta repertoires from subjects exposed to, actively infected with, or recovered from COVID-19. A freely available public database, intended as a resource for researchers studying the immune response to SARS-CoV-2, is where the repertoires were released. Samples came from the ongoing ImmuneRACE study (first 160 participants) plus 1,254 subjects from 6 global collaborators. Nearly every sample came with metadata listing a de-identified subject ID, COVID-19 status, age in years and sex. Where available, HLA class I and class II types were obtained from metadata supplied by the sample provider rather than from assay-based typing.

What the work shows at the level of the full study, not this receptor alone: The amount of clinical and demographic metadata varied by source and participant and was provided uncurated.

This chain joins TRBV6-5 to TRBJ2-1; the D segment cannot be called with confidence. Specimen: peripheral blood. This clonotype was obtained from a man aged 50 to 59 with active or convalescent COVID-19. Here the CDR3 is given as CASRPPSAYEQFF. The DNA is as follows: TGTGCCAGCAGACCCCCCTCAGCGTATGAGCAGTTCTTC.